This T cell receptor beta chain appears in the sequencing data of a study of yellow fever vaccine responses in identical twins. Points from the study as a whole: Reportedly, the response of twins' T cells to the vaccine seemed partly convergent, partly personalized.

Worth noting for this clonotype: Its antigen remains unidentified.

TCRdb used MiXCR to reprocess the RT-PCR reads, holding one entry per CDR3 protein. The profile shows fewer than 2,000 distinct CDR3 sequences, over 80% of them singletons. V shed 3 bases, J shed 0 bases, and the junction held 2 bases outside the gene matches. This CDR3 has 14 residues. CDR1 and CDR2 from the germline V gene are LNHNV and YYDKDF (reference sequence). The input for sequencing was T cells from blood (PBMCs), unsorted or a sorted subset (not recorded which), taken before or after yellow fever vaccination (not recorded which). The chain recombines TRBV15 with TRBJ2-7; 7 nucleotides line up with TRBD1. This TCR was recovered from a woman aged 18-30 years who received the yellow fever vaccine. DNA of the CDR3: TGTGCCACCAGCAGGGACAGGACCTCCTACGAGCAGTACTTC. Its translation is CATSRDRTSYEQYF.